This TCR beta chain was retrieved from a study of cytomegalovirus exposure and HLA in healthy donors. Study information: Genetic ancestry analysis placed about 80% of the approximately 390 donors that were genotyped in the Caucasian-associated cluster. Study-level points and caveats: Certain sequence variants were highly shared and formed a cluster, and this cluster was likely a sequencing artifact. Researchers reported in a later analysis that a missense DCLRE1C variant was tied to TCR beta V- and J-gene trimming. Previously analyzed data showed that most TCR beta V segments were productive at a frequency of about 87% or about 30%.

About this clone: What it binds is not known.

This PCR relied on a set of 60 Vbeta primers and 13 Jbeta primers. Measured with immunoSEQ multiplex PCR; TCRdb has only the in-frame clones, and not every one. Of 130,000 or so clones in the sample, under 85% are singletons; the top ten hold more than 4%. Between the trimmed V and J ends, which lost 4 bases and 8 bases, there was a span of 15 bases. CDR3 length: 13 residues. CDR1 and CDR2 (germline): GTSNPN, SVGIG (reference sequence). The source material was PBMCs. This clonotype was sampled from a male donor in good health and CMV-seropositive. The V call is TRBV30, the J call TRBJ2-1; tentative D call: TRBD2 (7 bases). CDR3 sequence reads: CAWTRGGGDEQFF. DNA of the CDR3: TGTGCCTGGACCCGAGGAGGGGGGGATGAGCAGTTCTTC.